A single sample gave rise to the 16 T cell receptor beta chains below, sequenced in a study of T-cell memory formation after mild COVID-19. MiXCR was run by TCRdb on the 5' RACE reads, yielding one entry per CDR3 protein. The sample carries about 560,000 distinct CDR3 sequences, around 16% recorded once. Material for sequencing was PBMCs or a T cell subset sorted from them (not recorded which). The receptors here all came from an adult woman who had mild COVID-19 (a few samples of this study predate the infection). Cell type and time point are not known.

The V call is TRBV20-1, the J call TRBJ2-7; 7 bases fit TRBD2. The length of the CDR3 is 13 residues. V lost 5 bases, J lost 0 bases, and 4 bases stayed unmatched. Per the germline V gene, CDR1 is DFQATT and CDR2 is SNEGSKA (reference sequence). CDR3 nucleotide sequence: TGCAGTGCTGGGGGGGGTACCTCCTACGAGCAGTACTTC. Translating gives CSAGGGTSYEQYF.

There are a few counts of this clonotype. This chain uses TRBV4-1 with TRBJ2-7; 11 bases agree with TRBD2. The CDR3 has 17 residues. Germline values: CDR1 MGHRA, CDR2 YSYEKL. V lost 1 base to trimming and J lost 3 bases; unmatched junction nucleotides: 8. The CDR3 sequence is CASSQVILAGERYEQYF. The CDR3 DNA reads TGCGCCAGCAGCCAAGTCATACTAGCGGGAGAACGCTACGAGCAGTACTTC.

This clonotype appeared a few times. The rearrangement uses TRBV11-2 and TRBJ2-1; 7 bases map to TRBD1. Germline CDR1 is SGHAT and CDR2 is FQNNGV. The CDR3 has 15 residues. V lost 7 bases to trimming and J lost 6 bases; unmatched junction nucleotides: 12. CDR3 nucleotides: TGTGCCAGCAAGATATACCGGGACAGAGGCAATGAGCAGTTCTTC. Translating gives CASKIYRDRGNEQFF.

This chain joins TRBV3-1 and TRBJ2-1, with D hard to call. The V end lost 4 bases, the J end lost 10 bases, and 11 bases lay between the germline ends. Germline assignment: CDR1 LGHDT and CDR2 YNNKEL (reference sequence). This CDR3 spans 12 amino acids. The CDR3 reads CASSLDNYEQFF. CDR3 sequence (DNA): TGTGCCAGCAGCCTTGACAACTACGAGCAGTTCTTC.

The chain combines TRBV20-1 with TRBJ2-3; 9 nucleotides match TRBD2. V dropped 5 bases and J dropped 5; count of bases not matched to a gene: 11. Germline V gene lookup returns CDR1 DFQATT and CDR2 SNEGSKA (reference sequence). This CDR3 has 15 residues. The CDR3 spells CSAYRGGRAGDTQYF. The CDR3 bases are TGCAGTGCTTATCGGGGCGGGAGGGCCGGAGATACGCAGTATTTT.

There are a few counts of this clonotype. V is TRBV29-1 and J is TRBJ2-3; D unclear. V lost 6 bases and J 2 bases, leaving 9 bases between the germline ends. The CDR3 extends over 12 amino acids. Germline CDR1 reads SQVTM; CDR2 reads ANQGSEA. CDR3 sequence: CSVARTTDTQYF. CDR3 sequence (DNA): TGCAGCGTAGCCAGGACCACAGATACGCAGTATTTT.

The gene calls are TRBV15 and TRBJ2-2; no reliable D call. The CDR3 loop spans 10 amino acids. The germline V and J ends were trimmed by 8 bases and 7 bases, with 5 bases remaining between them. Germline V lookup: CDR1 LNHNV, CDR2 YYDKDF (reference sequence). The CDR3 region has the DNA TGTGCCACCTTCAACGGGGAGCTGTTTTTT. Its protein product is CATFNGELFF.

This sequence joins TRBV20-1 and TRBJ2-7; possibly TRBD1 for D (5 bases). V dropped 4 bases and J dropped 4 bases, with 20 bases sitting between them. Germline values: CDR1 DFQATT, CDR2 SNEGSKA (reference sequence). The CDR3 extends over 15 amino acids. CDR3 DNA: TGCAGTGCTACCCCCCGGCAGGGTACCTCTTACGAGCAGTACTTC. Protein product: CSATPRQGTSYEQYF.

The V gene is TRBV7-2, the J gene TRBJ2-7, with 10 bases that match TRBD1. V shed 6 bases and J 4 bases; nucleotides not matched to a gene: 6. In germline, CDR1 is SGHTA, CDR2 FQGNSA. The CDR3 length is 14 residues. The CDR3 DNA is TGTGCCAGCAGGGAGACAGGGGGCGGGTACGAGCAGTACTTC. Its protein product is CASRETGGGYEQYF.

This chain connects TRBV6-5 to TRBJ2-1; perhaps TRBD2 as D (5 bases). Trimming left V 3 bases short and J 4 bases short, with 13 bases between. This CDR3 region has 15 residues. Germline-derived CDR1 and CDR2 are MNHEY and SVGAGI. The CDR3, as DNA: TGTGCCAGCAGTTATGAGGGCCTCGGGTACAATGAGCAGTTCTTC. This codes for CASSYEGLGYNEQFF.

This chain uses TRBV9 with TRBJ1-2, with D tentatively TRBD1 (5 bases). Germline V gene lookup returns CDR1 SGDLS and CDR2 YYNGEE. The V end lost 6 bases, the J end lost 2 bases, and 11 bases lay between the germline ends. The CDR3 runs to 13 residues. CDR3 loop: CASTRAQNYGYTF. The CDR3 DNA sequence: TGTGCCAGCACCAGGGCACAAAACTATGGCTACACCTTC.

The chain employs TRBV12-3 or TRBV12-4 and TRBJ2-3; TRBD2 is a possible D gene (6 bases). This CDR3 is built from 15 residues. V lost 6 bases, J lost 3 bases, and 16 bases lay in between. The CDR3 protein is CASSSRVEGTDTQYF. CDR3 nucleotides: TGTGCCAGCAGCTCCAGGGTGGAGGGAACAGATACGCAGTATTTT.

CDR3: CASSNGQSMSSYEQYF. CDR3 nucleotides: TGTGCCAGCAGTAACGGACAGTCTATGAGCTCCTACGAGCAGTACTTC. The rearrangement links TRBV6-6 to TRBJ2-7, with D tentatively TRBD1 (6 bases). Germline CDR1 reads MNHNY; CDR2 reads SVGAGI (reference sequence). V shed 5 bases and J shed 0 bases, with 17 bases lying between them. CDR3 length: 16 residues.

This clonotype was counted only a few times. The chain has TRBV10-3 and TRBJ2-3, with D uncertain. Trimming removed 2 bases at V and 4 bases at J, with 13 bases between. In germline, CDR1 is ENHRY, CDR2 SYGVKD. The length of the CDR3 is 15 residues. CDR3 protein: CAISEAVFGSDTQYF. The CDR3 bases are TGTGCCATCAGTGAGGCAGTTTTCGGCTCAGATACGCAGTATTTT.

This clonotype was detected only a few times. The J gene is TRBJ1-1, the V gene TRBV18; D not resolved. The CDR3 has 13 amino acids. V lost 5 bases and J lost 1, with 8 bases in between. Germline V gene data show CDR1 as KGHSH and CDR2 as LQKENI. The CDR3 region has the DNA TGTGCCAGCTCAACCCGGTCGAACACTGAAGCTTTCTTT. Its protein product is CASSTRSNTEAFF.

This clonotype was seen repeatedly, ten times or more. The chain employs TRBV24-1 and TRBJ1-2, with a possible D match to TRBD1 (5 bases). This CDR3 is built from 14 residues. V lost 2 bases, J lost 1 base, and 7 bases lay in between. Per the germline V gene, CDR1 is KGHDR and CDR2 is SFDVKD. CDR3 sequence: CATSDWGSNYGYTF. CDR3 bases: TGTGCCACCAGTGATTGGGGCAGTAACTATGGCTACACCTTC.